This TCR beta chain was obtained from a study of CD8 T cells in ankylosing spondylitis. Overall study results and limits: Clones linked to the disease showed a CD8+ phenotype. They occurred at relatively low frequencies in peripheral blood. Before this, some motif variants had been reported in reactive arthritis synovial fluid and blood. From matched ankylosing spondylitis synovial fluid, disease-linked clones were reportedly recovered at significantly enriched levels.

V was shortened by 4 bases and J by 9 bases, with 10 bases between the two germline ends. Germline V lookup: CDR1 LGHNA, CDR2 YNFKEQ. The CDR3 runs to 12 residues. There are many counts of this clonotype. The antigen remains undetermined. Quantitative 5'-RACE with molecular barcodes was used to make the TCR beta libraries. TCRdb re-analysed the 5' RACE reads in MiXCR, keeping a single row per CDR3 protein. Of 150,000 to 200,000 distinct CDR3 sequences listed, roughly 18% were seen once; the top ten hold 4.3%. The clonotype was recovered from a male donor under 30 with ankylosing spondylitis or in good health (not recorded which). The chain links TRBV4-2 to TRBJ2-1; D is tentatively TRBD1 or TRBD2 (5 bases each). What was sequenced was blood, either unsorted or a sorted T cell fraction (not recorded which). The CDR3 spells CASSRVGAEQFF. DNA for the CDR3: TGTGCCAGCAGCCGGGTCGGGGCTGAGCAGTTCTTC.